What follows are 8 T cell receptor beta chains derived from one specimen sequenced in a study of blood T cell repertoires in COVID-19. Libraries were prepared by immunoSEQ multiplex PCR; TCRdb keeps only in-frame clonotypes and omits some of them. The repertoire holds 130,000 to 150,000 clones, roughly 87% seen once, with 1.8% in the top ten. The sample consisted of peripheral blood. These receptors were collected from a man in his 70s with acute or convalescent COVID-19.

The chain employs TRBV5-5 and TRBJ2-2, with D perhaps TRBD2 (6 bases). This CDR3 contains 14 residues. Germline CDR1 SGHKS, CDR2 YYEKEE (reference sequence). The germline V and J ends were trimmed by 5 bases and 5 bases, with 13 bases remaining between them. DNA for the CDR3: TGTGCCAGCAGAAAGGCCGCGGGGACCGGGGAGCTGTTTTTT. Its protein is CASRKAAGTGELFF.

The CDR3 DNA follows: TGTGCCAGCACCCTAAGTGACATCCCGACTGGAAACACCATATATTTT. As protein: CASTLSDIPTGNTIYF. V usage is TRBV2 and J usage is TRBJ1-3; D call uncertain. In germline, CDR1 is SNHLY, CDR2 FYNNEI. The CDR3 runs to 16 residues. V lost 7 bases to trimming and J lost 2 bases, with 18 bases between them.

This rearrangement joins TRBV5-1 to TRBJ2-7, with a weak D call TRBD1 (6 bases). The CDR3 length is 15 residues. V shed 0 bases and J shed 5 bases, with 15 bases lying between them. CDR1 and CDR2 from the germline V gene are SGHRS and YFSETQ. In DNA, the CDR3 is TGCGCCAGCAGCTTGGGGGTGATGGGGGCAAACGAGCAGTACTTC. This sequence encodes CASSLGVMGANEQYF.

The rearrangement joins TRBV7-9 to TRBJ2-5; D not resolved. In germline, CDR1 is SEHNR, CDR2 FQNEAQ (reference sequence). CDR3 size: 16 residues. Between the trimmed V and J ends, which lost 0 bases and 5 bases, there was a span of 16 bases. The CDR3 loop is CASSLALNGGWETQYF. In nucleotides, the CDR3 is TGTGCCAGCAGCTTAGCGCTAAATGGCGGATGGGAGACCCAGTACTTC.

The CDR3 reads CASSQPGQGDQPQHF. The CDR3 DNA follows: TGTGCCAGCAGTCAGCCGGGACAGGGCGATCAGCCCCAGCATTTT. This rearrangement joins TRBV6-4 to TRBJ1-5, with TRBD1 identical over 9 bases. Germline CDR1 and CDR2: MRHNA and SNTAGT. The CDR3 consists of 15 residues. V trimming: 5 bases; J trimming: 5 bases; junction bases outside the gene matches: 7.

The chain recombines TRBV4-1 with TRBJ2-5; TRBD2 is a possible D gene (6 bases). Germline V gives CDR1 MGHRA, CDR2 YSYEKL. This CDR3 comprises 12 residues. The V gene lost 3 bases and the J gene lost 4 bases, with 6 bases spanning the gap. CDR3 bases: TGCGCCAGCAGCCAGGGGGGAGAGACCCAGTACTTC. This gives the protein CASSQGGETQYF.

The chain employs TRBV3-1 (or the pseudogene TRBV3-2) and TRBJ1-4, with 8 positions matching TRBD1. Germline V CDR1 and CDR2: LGHDT, YNNKEL (reference sequence). V shed 8 bases and J 11 bases; nucleotides not matched to a gene: 16. There are 15 residues in the CDR3. DNA for the CDR3: TGTGCCAGCTCCCGGAGGGGACAGGCACCTTCGAAACTGTTTTTT. It yields the protein CASSRRGQAPSKLFF.

This chain connects TRBV28 to TRBJ1-2; tentatively, D is TRBD1 (5 bases). The CDR3 length is 15 residues. Per germline, CDR1 MDHEN and CDR2 SYDVKM. Trimming removed 5 bases at V and 3 bases at J, with 16 bases between. CDR3 nucleotides: TGTGCCAGCAGTGATGACCGGGAGGGGCACTATGGCTACACCTTC. Translation gives CASSDDREGHYGYTF.